Presented here are 11 T cell receptor beta chains from one specimen sequenced in a study of shared clonotypes between healthy human individuals. Assay used: immunoSEQ multiplex PCR; TCRdb lists only in-frame clones, some missing. The data show roughly 600,000 clones, with roughly 98% seen just once and less than 0.35% held by the top ten. Naive-designated CD8 cells lacked CD45RO, were positively enriched for CCR7, and omitted terminally differentiated effector memory CD45RA+ cells. The sequencing sample was made of naive CD8+ T cells sorted from blood. The receptors derive from a man aged 25-45 years in good health.

The V and J genes are TRBV9 and TRBJ2-7, with TRBD2 identical over 7 bases. The CDR3 has 14 residues. Germline assignment: CDR1 SGDLS and CDR2 YYNGEE. The V gene end was trimmed by 3 bases and the J gene end by 2 bases; junction bases not matched to a gene: 5. The CDR3 region is CASSEREAAYEQYF. CDR3 sequence (DNA): TGTGCCAGCAGCGAGCGGGAAGCAGCCTACGAGCAGTACTTC.

The rearrangement links TRBV29-1 to TRBJ2-7; TRBD1 agrees at 10 bases. Germline V CDR1 and CDR2: SQVTM, ANQGSEA. The CDR3 covers 14 residues. V dropped 4 bases and J dropped 4; count of bases not matched to a gene: 7. The CDR3 sequence: CSVAGTGDTYEQYF. DNA of the CDR3: TGCAGCGTTGCCGGGACAGGGGATACTTACGAGCAGTACTTC.

This clone was observed once. CDR3 nucleotide sequence: TGTGCCAGCAGCTTAGGAGGGGGAACTGAAGCTTTCTTT. Protein: CASSLGGGTEAFF. The chain uses TRBV7-8 and TRBJ1-1; weak D call: TRBD1 (6 bases). Germline assignment: CDR1 SGHVS and CDR2 FQNEAQ. Trimming shortened V by 1 base and J by 5 bases, and 8 bases separated the two germline ends. The CDR3 has 13 residues.

This chain connects TRBV4-1 to TRBJ2-1; D unresolved. Trimming pared 0 bases from V and 14 bases from J, leaving 14 bases between. The CDR3 totals 13 residues. In germline, CDR1 is MGHRA, CDR2 YSYEKL. The CDR3 protein is CASSQDLRAQEFF. In nucleotides, the CDR3 is TGCGCCAGCAGCCAAGACCTAAGGGCCCAGGAGTTCTTC.

This chain links TRBV19 with TRBJ2-7; no firm D call. V shed 3 bases and J shed 1 base, with 4 bases lying between them. CDR3 length: 12 residues. CDR1 LNHDA and CDR2 SQIVND come from the germline V gene (reference sequence). CDR3 amino acids: CASSITSYEQYF. The CDR3 coding sequence is TGTGCCAGTAGTATTACTTCCTACGAGCAGTACTTC.

The chain joins TRBV5-8 to TRBJ1-1; D is uncertain. Germline CDR1 is SGHTS and CDR2 is YDEGEE. The CDR3 consists of 14 residues. The V end was cut by 0 bases, the J end by 3 bases, with 9 bases between. The CDR3 spells CASSLAYRDTEAFF. CDR3 sequence (DNA): TGTGCCAGCAGCTTGGCCTATAGGGACACTGAAGCTTTCTTT.

V is TRBV2 and J is TRBJ2-1; D is uncertain. Germline V gene sequence: CDR1 SNHLY, CDR2 FYNNEI. V was clipped by 7 bases and J by 3 bases, with 13 bases between them. CDR3 length: 14 residues. CDR3 in amino acids: CASTHIDIYNEQFF. CDR3 coding DNA: TGTGCCAGCACCCACATAGACATCTACAATGAGCAGTTCTTC.

For this clone: The sample has other DNA sequences that encode this CDR3 too. This chain uses TRBV7-6 with TRBJ2-1, with 7 bases that match TRBD1. The V gene end was trimmed by 5 bases and the J gene end by 2 bases; junction bases not matched to a gene: 6. Germline V gene sequence: CDR1 SGHVS, CDR2 FNYEAQ. CDR3 length equals 15 residues. The CDR3 DNA reads TGTGCCAGCAGCCTGGGGCAGGGGGCCTACAATGAGCAGTTCTTC. It codes for CASSLGQGAYNEQFF.

The V call is TRBV27, the J call TRBJ1-1; TRBD1 is a possible D gene (6 bases). The CDR3 loop spans 13 amino acids. Germline CDR1 and CDR2: MNHEY and SMNVEV (reference sequence). CDR3 sequence reads: CTAMGAGSTEAFF. As DNA, the CDR3 is TGTACGGCGATGGGGGCGGGGTCCACTGAAGCTTTCTTT.

The rearrangement uses TRBV4-1 and TRBJ2-3; either TRBD1 or TRBD2 may fit D (5 bases each). The CDR3 length is 17 residues. Germline V gene lookup returns CDR1 MGHRA and CDR2 YSYEKL. V lost 0 bases and J lost 0, with 13 bases in between. CDR3 in amino acids: CASSQDGTGTSTDTQYF. CDR3 nucleotides: TGCGCCAGCAGCCAAGACGGGACGGGAACTAGCACAGATACGCAGTATTTT.

The V call is TRBV7-9, the J call TRBJ2-7; the D is unclear. The germline V gene has CDR1 SEHNR and CDR2 FQNEAQ (reference sequence). V lost 5 bases, J lost 1 base, and 24 bases lay in between. The CDR3 loop spans 18 amino acids. The CDR3 reads CASSPVGSGPLGSYEQYF. CDR3 coding DNA: TGTGCCAGCAGCCCAGTGGGGTCTGGGCCACTCGGTTCCTACGAGCAGTACTTC. The variable domain in full, with the rest retrieved from reference TRBV7-9 and TRBJ2-7, is DTGVSQNPRHKITKRGQNVTFRCDPISEHNRLYWYRQTLGQGPEFLTYFQNEAQLEKSRLLSDRFSAERPKGSFSTLEIQRTEQGDSAMYLCASSPVGSGPLGSYEQYFGPGTRLTVT.